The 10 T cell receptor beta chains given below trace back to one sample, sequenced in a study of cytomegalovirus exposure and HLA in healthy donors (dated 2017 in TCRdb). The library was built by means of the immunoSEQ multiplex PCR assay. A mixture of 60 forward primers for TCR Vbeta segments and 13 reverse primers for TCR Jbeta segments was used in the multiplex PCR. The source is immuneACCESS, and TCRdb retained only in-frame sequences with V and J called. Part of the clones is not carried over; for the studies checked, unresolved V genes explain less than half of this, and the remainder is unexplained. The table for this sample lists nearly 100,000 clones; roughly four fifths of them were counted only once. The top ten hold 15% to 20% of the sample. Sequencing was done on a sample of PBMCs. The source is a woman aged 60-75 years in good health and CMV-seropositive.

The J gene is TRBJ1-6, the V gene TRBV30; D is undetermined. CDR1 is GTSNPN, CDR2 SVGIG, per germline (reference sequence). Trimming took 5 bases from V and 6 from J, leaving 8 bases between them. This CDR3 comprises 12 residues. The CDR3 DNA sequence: TGTGCCTGGGAGTTTGGTAATTCACCCCTCCACTTT. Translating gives CAWEFGNSPLHF.

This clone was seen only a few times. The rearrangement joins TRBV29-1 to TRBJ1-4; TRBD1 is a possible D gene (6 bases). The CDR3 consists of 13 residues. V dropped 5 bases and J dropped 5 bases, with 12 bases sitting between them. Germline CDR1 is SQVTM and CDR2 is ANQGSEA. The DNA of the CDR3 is TGCAGCGTTTCCGGGACAAGAAATGAAAAACTGTTTTTT. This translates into CSVSGTRNEKLFF.

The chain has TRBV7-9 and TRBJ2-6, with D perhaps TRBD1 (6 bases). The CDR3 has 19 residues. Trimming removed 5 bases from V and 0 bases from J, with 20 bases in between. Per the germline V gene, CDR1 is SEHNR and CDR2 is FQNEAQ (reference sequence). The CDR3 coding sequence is TGTGCCAGCAGCCCTGGTGGGACATTCCCGGGCTCTGGGGCCAACGTCCTGACTTTC. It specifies CASSPGGTFPGSGANVLTF.

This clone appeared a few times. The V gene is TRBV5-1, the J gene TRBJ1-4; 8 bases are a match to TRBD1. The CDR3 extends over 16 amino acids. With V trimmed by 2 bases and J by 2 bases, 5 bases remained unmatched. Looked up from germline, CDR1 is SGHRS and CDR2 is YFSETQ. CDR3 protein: CASSFRGQATNEKLFF. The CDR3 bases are TGCGCCAGCAGCTTCAGGGGGCAGGCTACTAATGAAAAACTGTTTTTT.

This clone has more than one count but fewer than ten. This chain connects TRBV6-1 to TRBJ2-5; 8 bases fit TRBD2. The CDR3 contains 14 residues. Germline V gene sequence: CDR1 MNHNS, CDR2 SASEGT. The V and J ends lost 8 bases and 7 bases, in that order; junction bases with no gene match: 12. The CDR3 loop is CASSLPGTRGTQYF. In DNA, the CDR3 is TGTGCCAGCTCGCTGCCCGGGACTAGAGGGACCCAGTACTTC.

CDR3 amino acids: CASSYESQGSYGYTF. CDR3 DNA: TGTGCCAGCAGTTACGAAAGTCAGGGGAGCTATGGCTACACCTTC. The V gene is TRBV6-5, the J gene TRBJ1-2, with D perhaps TRBD1 (6 bases). Germline V gene data show CDR1 as MNHEY and CDR2 as SVGAGI. The CDR3 totals 15 residues. Deletions cut 2 bases from V and 4 bases from J, with 14 bases between.

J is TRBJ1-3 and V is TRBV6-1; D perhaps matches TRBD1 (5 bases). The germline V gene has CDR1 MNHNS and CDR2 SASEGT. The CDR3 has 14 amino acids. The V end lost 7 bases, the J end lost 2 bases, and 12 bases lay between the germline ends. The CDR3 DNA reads TGTGCCAGCACTCCAGGGCTGGCTGGAAACACCATATATTTT. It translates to CASTPGLAGNTIYF.

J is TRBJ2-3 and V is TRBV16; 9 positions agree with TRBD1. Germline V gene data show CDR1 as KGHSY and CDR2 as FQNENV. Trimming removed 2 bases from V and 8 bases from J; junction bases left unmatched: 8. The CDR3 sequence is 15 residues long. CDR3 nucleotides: TGTGCCAGCAGCCAAGAAGGGACAGGGTGGAGTACGCAGTATTTT. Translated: CASSQEGTGWSTQYF.

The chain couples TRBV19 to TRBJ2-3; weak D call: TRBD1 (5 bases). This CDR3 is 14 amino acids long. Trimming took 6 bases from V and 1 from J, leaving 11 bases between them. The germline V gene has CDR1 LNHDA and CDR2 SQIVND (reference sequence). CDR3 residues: CASRDEGGTDTQYF. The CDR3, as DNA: TGTGCCAGTAGGGATGAAGGGGGCACAGATACGCAGTATTTT.

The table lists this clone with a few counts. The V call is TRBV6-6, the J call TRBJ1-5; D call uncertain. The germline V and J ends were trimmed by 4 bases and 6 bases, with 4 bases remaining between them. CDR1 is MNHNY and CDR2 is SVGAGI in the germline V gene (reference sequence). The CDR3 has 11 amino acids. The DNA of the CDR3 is TGTGCCAGCAGTTTCGGTCAGCCCCAGCATTTT. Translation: CASSFGQPQHF.